Following are 19 T cell receptor beta chains from one sample sequenced in a study of vaccination and CD4 T cells after COVID-19. Noted treatment: roughly 10-day PBMC culture with coronavirus spike peptide pools or control peptides (ViraFEST assay). Once obtained from cultured CD4+ T cells, the DNA was sequenced using the Oncomine TCR Beta short-read assay. Using its own MiXCR run on the PCR reads, TCRdb lists one record per CDR3 protein. The sample lists about 10,000 distinct CDR3 sequences; roughly 75% were seen once. Their cognate antigens are unknown. The sequenced sample was CD4+ T cells from blood, cultured in vitro. The receptors stem from a human donor who had recovered from COVID-19.

The chain joins TRBV27 to TRBJ1-5, with D perhaps TRBD1 (5 bases). This CDR3 has 15 amino acids. In germline, CDR1 is MNHEY, CDR2 SMNVEV (reference sequence). Between the trimmed V and J ends, which lost 3 bases and 3 bases, there was a span of 12 bases. The chain's CDR3 is CASSFLTGSNQPQHF. The CDR3 DNA sequence: TGTGCCAGCAGTTTCCTAACAGGTTCCAATCAGCCCCAGCATTTT.

Relative to its sample, this clonotype is medium-sized. The V and J genes are TRBV18 and TRBJ1-1, with D maybe TRBD1 (5 bases). The V end lost 1 base, the J end lost 5 bases, and 8 bases lay between the germline ends. Germline V lookup: CDR1 KGHSH, CDR2 LQKENI. The CDR3 extends over 13 amino acids. This chain's CDR3 is CASSPQGRTEAFF. The CDR3 bases are TGTGCCAGCTCACCACAGGGGAGGACTGAAGCTTTCTTT.

The chain recombines TRBV24-1 with TRBJ1-2; 11 bases are shared with TRBD1. Germline loops: CDR1 KGHDR, CDR2 SFDVKD. V trimming: 4 bases; J trimming: 8 bases; junction bases outside the gene matches: 11. The CDR3 is made up of 16 amino acids. The CDR3 region is CATSDPNPGQGGGYTF. The CDR3, as DNA: TGTGCCACCAGTGACCCCAATCCGGGACAGGGGGGAGGCTACACCTTC.

The genes are TRBV30 and TRBJ1-1; D ambiguous. V gave up 0 bases and J gave up 4 bases, with 12 bases separating them. Germline CDR1 is GTSNPN and CDR2 is SVGIG (reference sequence). The CDR3 is 14 amino acids. The CDR3 here is CAWSVRPPGTEAFF. The CDR3 region has the DNA TGTGCCTGGAGTGTACGCCCCCCCGGCACTGAAGCTTTCTTT.

The chain employs TRBV20-1 and TRBJ2-1; D remains ambiguous. This CDR3 has 14 amino acids. CDR1 is DFQATT and CDR2 is SNEGSKA in the germline V gene (reference sequence). Trimming pared 0 bases from V and 4 bases from J, leaving 10 bases between. The CDR3 nucleotides are TGCAGTGCTAGAGAATTTAGACCGTACAATGAGCAGTTCTTC. Translated, it gives CSAREFRPYNEQFF.

V gene TRBV27 combines with J gene TRBJ2-5; D ambiguous. The CDR3 contains 13 residues. Germline V gives CDR1 MNHEY, CDR2 SMNVEV (reference sequence). Trimming removed 1 base at V and 5 bases at J, with 8 bases between. The CDR3 is CASSLYGVETQYF. The CDR3 region has the DNA TGTGCCAGCAGTTTATATGGGGTGGAGACCCAGTACTTC.

The chain uses TRBV30 and TRBJ2-1, with no clear D. Germline V CDR1 and CDR2: GTSNPN, SVGIG (reference sequence). The V gene lost 3 bases and the J gene lost 5 bases, with 17 bases spanning the gap. The CDR3 totals 15 residues. CDR3 nucleotides: TGTGCCTGGAGCCCTGACTCCCTTGGGAACAATGAGCAGTTCTTC. This translates into CAWSPDSLGNNEQFF.

This clonotype is termed medium-sized (0.01 to 0.1%). The V call is TRBV7-9, the J call TRBJ1-5; 9 nucleotides match TRBD1. The CDR3 has 14 residues. The V segment lost 5 bases and the J segment 6 bases; nucleotides outside the gene matches: 5. The germline gives CDR1 SEHNR, CDR2 FQNEAQ (reference sequence). The CDR3 DNA reads TGTGCCAGCAGCAAACCGGGACAGGGTCAGCCCCAGCATTTT. Translated: CASSKPGQGQPQHF.

The V and J genes are TRBV6-5 and TRBJ2-7; 9 nucleotides align to TRBD1. The CDR3 loop spans 15 amino acids. J lost 2 bases, V lost 4 bases, and 6 bases had no gene match. Germline V gene sequence: CDR1 MNHEY, CDR2 SVGAGI. CDR3 protein: CASSSTGTGTYEQYF. The CDR3 nucleotides are TGTGCCAGCAGTTCTACCGGGACAGGGACCTACGAGCAGTACTTC.

CDR3 region: CSVLGLAGTYEQYF. Written as DNA, the CDR3 is TGCAGTGTCCTCGGACTAGCGGGAACCTACGAGCAGTACTTC. V is TRBV20-1 and J is TRBJ2-7; 12 bases fit TRBD2. Germline-derived CDR1 and CDR2 are DFQATT and SNEGSKA (reference sequence). The trim removed 7 bases at V and 2 bases at J, leaving 6 bases unmatched. The CDR3 has 14 residues.

The V call is TRBV20-1, the J call TRBJ1-2; 12 nucleotides align to TRBD1. The length of the CDR3 is 15 residues. CDR1 and CDR2 (germline): DFQATT, SNEGSKA (reference sequence). V lost 4 bases to trimming and J lost 7 bases; unmatched junction nucleotides: 10. As DNA, the CDR3 is TGCAGTGCTACCCGCCCGGGACAGGGGGCTCTTGGCTACACCTTC. Its protein product is CSATRPGQGALGYTF.

This chain links TRBV28 with TRBJ2-7, with no clear D. The germline V gene encodes CDR1 MDHEN and CDR2 SYDVKM. V was trimmed by 5 bases and J by 4 bases, leaving 9 bases between them. CDR3 length: 12 residues. CDR3 DNA sequence: TGTGCCAGCAGTCAGCCCTATTACGAGCAGTACTTC. Translating it yields CASSQPYYEQYF.

The chain employs TRBV7-3 and TRBJ2-2, with 8 positions matching TRBD2. This CDR3 is built from 16 residues. V trimming: 8 bases; J trimming: 4 bases; junction bases outside the gene matches: 12. Per the germline V gene, CDR1 is SGHTA and CDR2 is FQGTGA. CDR3 region: CASCGSGRLVTGELFF. CDR3 DNA sequence: TGTGCCAGCTGCGGGAGCGGGAGATTGGTCACCGGGGAGCTGTTTTTT.

This chain uses TRBV20-1 with TRBJ2-5; 7 nucleotides line up with TRBD1. With 3 bases clipped from V and 9 bases from J, the junction kept 7 bases outside the gene matches. The germline V gene has CDR1 DFQATT and CDR2 SNEGSKA (reference sequence). There are 12 residues in the CDR3. CDR3 amino acids: CSARRGQGAQYF. The CDR3 DNA sequence: TGCAGTGCTAGGAGGGGCCAGGGGGCCCAGTACTTC.

This chain joins TRBV4-2 and TRBJ1-1; D is unresolved. Germline CDR1 LGHNA, CDR2 YNFKEQ. Trimming shortened V by 0 bases and J by 0 bases, and 5 bases separated the two germline ends. This CDR3 is built from 14 residues. The chain's CDR3 is CASSQEGMNTEAFF. CDR3 sequence (DNA): TGTGCCAGCAGCCAAGAAGGCATGAACACTGAAGCTTTCTTT.

The chain combines TRBV20-1 with TRBJ2-3, with 10 bases identical to TRBD2. CDR3 size: 13 residues. After removal of 7 bases from V and 4 bases from J, the junction contained 5 bases not matched to a gene. Looked up from germline, CDR1 is DFQATT and CDR2 is SNEGSKA (reference sequence). The CDR3 loop reads CSVSGRGADTQYF. The DNA of the CDR3 is TGCAGTGTAAGCGGGAGGGGCGCAGATACGCAGTATTTT.

This clonotype was seen just once. This chain joins TRBV20-1 and TRBJ1-2; TRBD1 might be the D (5 bases). Germline assignment: CDR1 DFQATT and CDR2 SNEGSKA (reference sequence). This CDR3 comprises 13 residues. The CDR3 is CRIPHPGTEGYTF. DNA for the CDR3: TGCAGGATTCCCCATCCAGGGACGGAAGGCTACACCTTC.

V usage is TRBV15 and J usage is TRBJ1-1; D is perhaps TRBD1 (5 bases). The length of the CDR3 is 15 residues. V was cut by 1 base and J by 0 bases, with 9 bases left in between. Germline V gene sequence: CDR1 LNHNV, CDR2 YYDKDF (reference sequence). CDR3 sequence: CATSRVRGMNTEAFF. The CDR3 DNA reads TGTGCCACCAGCAGAGTTCGGGGGATGAACACTGAAGCTTTCTTT.

This clonotype was counted a few times. This sequence joins TRBV6-5 and TRBJ1-2; unclear D gene. V was trimmed by 0 bases and J by 2 bases, leaving 1 base between them. The CDR3 contains 12 residues. Germline V gene sequence: CDR1 MNHEY, CDR2 SVGAGI. This chain's CDR3 is CASSYSNYGYTF. The CDR3 DNA reads as TGTGCCAGCAGTTACTCCAACTATGGCTACACCTTC.